In its sample, the clone carrying this T cell receptor beta chain was seen once. This record comes from a study of T cell responses to AZD1222 COVID-19 vaccine. The V end lost 5 bases, the J end lost 4 bases, and 15 bases lay between the germline ends. The CDR3 length is 15 residues. Germline CDR1 and CDR2: MDHEN and SYDVKM. Data came from immunoSEQ multiplex PCR; TCRdb stores just in-frame clones and leaves some out. The sample holds 66,000 or so clones, about 90% seen once. The specimen comprised peripheral blood, sampled on day 0 of AZD1222 vaccination. V gene TRBV28 combines with J gene TRBJ2-1; TRBD1 or TRBD2 may be the D gene (5 bases each). This TCR was recovered from an adult in good health. Here the CDR3 reads CASSPKRTLYNEQFF. The CDR3 DNA is TGTGCCAGCAGTCCTAAGCGGACACTATACAATGAGCAGTTCTTC.